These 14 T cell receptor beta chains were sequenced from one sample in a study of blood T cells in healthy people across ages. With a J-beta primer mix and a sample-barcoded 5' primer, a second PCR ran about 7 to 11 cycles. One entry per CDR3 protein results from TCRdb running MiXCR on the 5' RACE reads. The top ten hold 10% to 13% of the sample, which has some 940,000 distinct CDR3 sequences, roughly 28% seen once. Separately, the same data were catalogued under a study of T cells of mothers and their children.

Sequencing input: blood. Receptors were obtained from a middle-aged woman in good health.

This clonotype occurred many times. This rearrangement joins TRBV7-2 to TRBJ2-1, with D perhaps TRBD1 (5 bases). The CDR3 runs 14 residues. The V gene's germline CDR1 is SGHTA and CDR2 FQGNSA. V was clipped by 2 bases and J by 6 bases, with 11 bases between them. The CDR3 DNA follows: TGTGCCAGCAGCTTACAAAGGGGTCCCAATGAGCAGTTCTTC. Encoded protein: CASSLQRGPNEQFF.

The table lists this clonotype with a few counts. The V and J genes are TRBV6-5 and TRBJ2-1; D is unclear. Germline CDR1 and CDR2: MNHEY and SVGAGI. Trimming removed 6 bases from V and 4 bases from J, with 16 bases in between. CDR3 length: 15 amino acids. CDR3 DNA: TGTGCCAGCAGCACGCCCCTCTCCCTTTACAATGAGCAGTTCTTC. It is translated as CASSTPLSLYNEQFF.

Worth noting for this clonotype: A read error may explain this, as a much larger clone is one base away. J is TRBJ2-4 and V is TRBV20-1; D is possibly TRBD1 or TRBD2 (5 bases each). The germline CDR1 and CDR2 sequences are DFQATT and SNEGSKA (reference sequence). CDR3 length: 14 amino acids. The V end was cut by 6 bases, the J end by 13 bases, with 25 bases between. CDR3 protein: CSADPGRVYNEQYF. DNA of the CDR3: TGCAGTGCAGACCCGGGACGCGTTTACAATGAGCAGTACTTC.

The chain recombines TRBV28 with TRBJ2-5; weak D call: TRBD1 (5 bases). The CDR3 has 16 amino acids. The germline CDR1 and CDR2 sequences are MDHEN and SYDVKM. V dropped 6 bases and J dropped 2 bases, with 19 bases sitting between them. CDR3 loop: CASSLPLGKGQETQYF. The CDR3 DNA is TGTGCCAGCAGCCTACCCTTGGGAAAGGGGCAAGAGACCCAGTACTTC.

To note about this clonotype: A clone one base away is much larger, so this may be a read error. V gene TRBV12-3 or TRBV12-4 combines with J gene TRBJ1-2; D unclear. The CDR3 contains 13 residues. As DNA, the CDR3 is TGTGCCAGCAGTTTAGCGCGGGAGTATGGCTACATCTTC. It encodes CASSLAREYGYIF.

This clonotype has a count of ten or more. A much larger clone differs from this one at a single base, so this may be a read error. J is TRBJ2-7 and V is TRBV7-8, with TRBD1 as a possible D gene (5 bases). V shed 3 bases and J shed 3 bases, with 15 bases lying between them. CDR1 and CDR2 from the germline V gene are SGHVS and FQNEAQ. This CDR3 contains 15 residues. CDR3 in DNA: TGTGCCAGCAGCTTGACGCAGGGCATTTGCTACGAGCAGTACTTC. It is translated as CASSLTQGICYEQYF.

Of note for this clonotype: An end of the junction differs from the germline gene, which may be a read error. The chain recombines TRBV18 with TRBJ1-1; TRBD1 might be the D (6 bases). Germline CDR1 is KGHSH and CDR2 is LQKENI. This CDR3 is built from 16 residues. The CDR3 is CAGSPRERKGGTEAFF. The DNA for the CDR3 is TGTGCCGGCTCACCCCGGGAACGGAAGGGGGGCACTGAAGCTTTCTTT.

CDR3 nucleotides: TGTGCCAGCAGCGTGGGGGTGGGGAATGAGCAGTTCTTC. Amino acid sequence: CASSVGVGNEQFF. The genes are TRBV12-3 or TRBV12-4 and TRBJ2-1; perhaps D is TRBD1 or TRBD2 (5 bases each). V was clipped by 6 bases and J by 7 bases, with 13 bases between them. This CDR3 comprises 13 residues.

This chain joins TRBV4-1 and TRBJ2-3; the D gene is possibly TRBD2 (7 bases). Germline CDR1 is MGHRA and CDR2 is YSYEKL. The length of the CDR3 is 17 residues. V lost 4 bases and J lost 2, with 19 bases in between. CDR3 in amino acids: CASSPSGRGPYTDTQYF. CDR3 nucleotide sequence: TGCGCCAGCAGCCCCTCCGGGCGGGGGCCGTACACAGATACGCAGTATTTT.

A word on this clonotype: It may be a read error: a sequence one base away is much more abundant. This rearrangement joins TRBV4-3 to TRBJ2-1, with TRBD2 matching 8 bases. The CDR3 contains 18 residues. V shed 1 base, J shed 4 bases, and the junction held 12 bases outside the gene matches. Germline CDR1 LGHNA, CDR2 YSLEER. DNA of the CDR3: TGCGCCAGCAGCCAAGGGCACTCCGGGGGGGGCTTGTACAATGAGCAGTTCTTC. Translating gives CASSQGHSGGGLYNEQFF.

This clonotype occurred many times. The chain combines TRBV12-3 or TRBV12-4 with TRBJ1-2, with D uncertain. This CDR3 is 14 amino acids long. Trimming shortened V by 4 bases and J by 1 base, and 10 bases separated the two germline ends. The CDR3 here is CASSSWFFNYGYTF. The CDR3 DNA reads TGTGCCAGCAGTTCTTGGTTTTTTAACTATGGCTACACCTTC.

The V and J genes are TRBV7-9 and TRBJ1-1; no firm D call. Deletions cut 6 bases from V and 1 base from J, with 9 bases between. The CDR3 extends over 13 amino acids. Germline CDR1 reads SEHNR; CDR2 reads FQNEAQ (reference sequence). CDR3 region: CASRAPENTEAFF. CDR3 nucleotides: TGTGCCAGCAGAGCACCAGAGAACACTGAAGCTTTCTTT. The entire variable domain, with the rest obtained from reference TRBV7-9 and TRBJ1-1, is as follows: DTGVSQNPRHKITKRGQNVTFRCDPISEHNRLYWYRQTLGQGPEFLTYFQNEAQLEKSRLLSDRFSAERPKGSFSTLEIQRTEQGDSAMYLCASRAPENTEAFFGQGTRLTVV.

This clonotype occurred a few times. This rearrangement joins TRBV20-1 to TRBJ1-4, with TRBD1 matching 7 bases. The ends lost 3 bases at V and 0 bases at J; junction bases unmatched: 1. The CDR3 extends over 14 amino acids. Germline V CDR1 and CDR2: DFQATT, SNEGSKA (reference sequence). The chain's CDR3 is CSARQGATNEKLFF. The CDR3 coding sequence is TGCAGTGCTAGGCAGGGGGCAACTAATGAAAAACTGTTTTTT.

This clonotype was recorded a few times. This CDR3 reads CASSYSMGQETNYGYTF. The CDR3 DNA sequence: TGTGCCAGCAGTTACTCGATGGGGCAGGAGACTAACTATGGCTACACCTTC. This chain joins TRBV6-5 and TRBJ1-2; D possibly corresponds to TRBD1 (5 bases). The CDR3 runs to 17 residues. The germline CDR1 and CDR2 sequences are MNHEY and SVGAGI. With 0 bases removed from V and 0 bases from J, the gap between germline ends came to 14 bases.